Presented here are 26 T cell receptor beta chains from one specimen sequenced in a study of blood T cell repertoires in COVID-19 (dated by TCRdb to 2018 to 2020). Receptor amplification or capture employed the immunoSEQ multiplex PCR assay. What TCRdb holds here is the immuneACCESS table cut down to in-frame rearrangements. Part of the clones is not present; checked against another copy, under half of the missing clones reflect an unresolved V gene, and the others are unexplained. The sample table records around 260,000 clones; approximately 90% of these occur just once. The top ten hold 3.6% of the sample. Sequences were obtained from peripheral blood. The receptors shown here come from a man younger than 35 with active or convalescent COVID-19.

This rearrangement joins TRBV19 to TRBJ1-2; the D gene is possibly TRBD1 (5 bases). The germline V gene encodes CDR1 LNHDA and CDR2 SQIVND (reference sequence). V was cut by 3 bases and J by 4 bases, with 15 bases left in between. The CDR3 totals 15 residues. The CDR3 loop reads CASSMRGSNLYGYTF. In DNA, the CDR3 is TGTGCCAGTAGTATGCGGGGCTCGAACCTCTATGGCTACACCTTC.

The V gene is TRBV7-2, the J gene TRBJ1-2; the match to TRBD1 covers 8 bases. This CDR3 has 13 amino acids. The V segment lost 5 bases and the J segment 6 bases; nucleotides outside the gene matches: 5. Per germline, CDR1 SGHTA and CDR2 FQGNSA. The CDR3 protein is CASSLDRGDGYTF. Here the CDR3 DNA reads TGTGCCAGCAGCCTCGACAGGGGAGATGGCTACACCTTC. Full variable domain (rest looked up from reference TRBV7-2 and TRBJ1-2): GAGVSQSPSNKVTEKGKDVELRCDPISGHTALYWYRQSLGQGLEFLIYFQGNSAPDKSGLPSDRFSAERTGGSVSTLTIQRTQQEDSAVYLCASSLDRGDGYTFGSGTRLTVV.

The chain has TRBV29-1 and TRBJ2-5; the D gene is possibly TRBD2 (6 bases). Trimming removed 0 bases from V and 4 bases from J, with 15 bases in between. The V gene's germline CDR1 is SQVTM and CDR2 ANQGSEA. The CDR3 covers 15 residues. CDR3 sequence (DNA): TGCAGCGTTGAAGAGAGGAGGGGCTGGGGAGAGACCCAGTACTTC. Translated, it gives CSVEERRGWGETQYF.

V gene TRBV5-1 combines with J gene TRBJ1-2, with D tentatively TRBD1 (5 bases). The ends were cut back, 4 bases at V and 3 bases at J, with 10 bases in the middle. CDR3 size: 13 residues. The germline gives CDR1 SGHRS, CDR2 YFSETQ. The CDR3 sequence is CASSPTGHYGYTF. The CDR3 region has the DNA TGCGCCAGCAGCCCTACAGGACACTATGGCTACACCTTC.

This sequence joins TRBV29-1 and TRBJ1-1, with TRBD1 as a possible D gene (6 bases). The ends were cut back, 5 bases at V and 5 bases at J, with 12 bases in the middle. Per the germline V gene, CDR1 is SQVTM and CDR2 is ANQGSEA. The CDR3 has 12 amino acids. CDR3 region: CSVRGWVTEAFF. In DNA form, the CDR3 reads TGCAGCGTTAGGGGGTGGGTAACTGAAGCTTTCTTT.

The genes are TRBV3-1 (or the pseudogene TRBV3-2) and TRBJ1-5, with TRBD1 as a possible D gene (6 bases). Trimming shortened V by 1 base and J by 3 bases, and 13 bases separated the two germline ends. The CDR3 sequence is 16 residues long. Germline values: CDR1 LGHDT, CDR2 YNNKEL (reference sequence). Here the CDR3 DNA reads TGTGCCAGCAGCCAAGGCATCGGGACACTCAATCAGCCCCAGCATTTT. As protein: CASSQGIGTLNQPQHF.

The chain has TRBV7-2 and TRBJ1-5; the D gene is possibly TRBD1 (5 bases). Trimming stripped 5 bases from V and 1 base from J, with 12 bases between. This CDR3 is 15 amino acids long. CDR1 is SGHTA and CDR2 is FQGNSA in the germline V gene. The CDR3 DNA sequence: TGTGCCAGCAGCCCTCAGGGTGACAGCAATCAGCCCCAGCATTTT. Amino acid sequence: CASSPQGDSNQPQHF.

The V call is TRBV5-6, the J call TRBJ2-2, with a possible D match to TRBD1 (6 bases). The CDR3 loop spans 16 amino acids. Germline CDR1 and CDR2: SGHDT and YYEEEE. V lost 2 bases and J 1 base, leaving 12 bases between the germline ends. The CDR3 DNA reads as TGTGCCAGCAGCTTATTACACAGGGTGAACACCGGGGAGCTGTTTTTT. Protein product: CASSLLHRVNTGELFF. Based on the CDR3 plus reference TRBV5-6 and TRBJ2-2, the full variable domain is DAGVTQSPTHLIKTRGQQVTLRCSPKSGHDTVSWYQQALGQGPQFIFQYYEEEERQRGNFPDRFSGHQFPNYSSELNVNALLLGDSALYLCASSLLHRVNTGELFFGEGSRLTVL.

The rearrangement uses TRBV9 and TRBJ1-1; TRBD1 matches 8 bases. Germline V lookup: CDR1 SGDLS, CDR2 YYNGEE. With V trimmed by 1 base and J by 3 bases, 8 bases remained unmatched. The CDR3 loop spans 16 amino acids. The CDR3 region has the DNA TGTGCCAGCAGCGTAAACCCGACAGGGGAGGACACTGAAGCTTTCTTT. This sequence encodes CASSVNPTGEDTEAFF. The full variable domain, in which reference TRBV9 and TRBJ1-1 provide the parts outside the CDR3, is DSGVTQTPKHLITATGQRVTLRCSPRSGDLSVYWYQQSLDQGLQFLIQYYNGEERAKGNILERFSAQQFPDLHSELNLSSLELGDSALYFCASSVNPTGEDTEAFFGQGTRLTVV.

J is TRBJ2-3 and V is TRBV11-2; 7 bases align to TRBD2. The V gene end was trimmed by 3 bases and the J gene end by 3 bases; junction bases not matched to a gene: 9. This CDR3 is 16 amino acids long. Germline lookup yields CDR1 SGHAT and CDR2 FQNNGV. The chain's CDR3 is CASSFRGRGRTDTQYF. CDR3 coding DNA: TGTGCCAGCAGCTTCCGTGGGCGGGGGAGAACAGATACGCAGTATTTT.

This rearrangement joins TRBV29-1 to TRBJ2-7, with 7 bases aligning to TRBD2. V was pared by 6 bases and J by 4 bases, with 15 bases of the junction left unmatched. Germline V gene data show CDR1 as SQVTM and CDR2 as ANQGSEA. The CDR3 consists of 15 residues. The CDR3 DNA reads TGCAGCGTCACTACTACCCTAGCGGTTGCTTACGAGCAGTACTTC. Amino acids: CSVTTTLAVAYEQYF.

In its sample, this clone was seen a few times. The CDR3 nucleotides are TGTGCCAGCACTATGGACTTTGGTAGCGGGTACAATGAGCAGTTCTTC. Its translation is CASTMDFGSGYNEQFF. The chain joins TRBV28 to TRBJ2-1, with 7 positions matching TRBD2. Germline V gene lookup returns CDR1 MDHEN and CDR2 SYDVKM. Trimming removed 7 bases from V and 4 bases from J; junction bases left unmatched: 13. The length of the CDR3 is 16 residues.

The J gene is TRBJ2-1, the V gene TRBV18; possible D gene TRBD2, 5 bases. The V gene lost 0 bases and the J gene lost 6 bases, with 15 bases spanning the gap. CDR1 KGHSH and CDR2 LQKENI come from the germline V gene. This CDR3 is 16 amino acids long. The CDR3 region is CASSPPSGGHTNEQFF. The CDR3 DNA reads TGTGCCAGCTCACCACCGAGCGGCGGGCACACCAATGAGCAGTTCTTC.

The chain couples TRBV7-9 to TRBJ1-1, with 9 bases lining up with TRBD1. This CDR3 contains 16 residues. Germline CDR1 is SEHNR and CDR2 is FQNEAQ (reference sequence). V lost 5 bases to trimming and J lost 4 bases; unmatched junction nucleotides: 11. CDR3 in amino acids: CASSRNRGQRGTEAFF. CDR3 sequence (DNA): TGTGCCAGCAGCCGAAACAGGGGGCAAAGGGGCACTGAAGCTTTCTTT. The entire variable domain, with the rest obtained from reference TRBV7-9 and TRBJ1-1, is as follows: DTGVSQNPRHKITKRGQNVTFRCDPISEHNRLYWYRQTLGQGPEFLTYFQNEAQLEKSRLLSDRFSAERPKGSFSTLEIQRTEQGDSAMYLCASSRNRGQRGTEAFFGQGTRLTVV.

The chain is built from TRBV15 and TRBJ1-5, with 7 bases matching TRBD1. The V and J ends lost 1 base and 6 bases, in that order; junction bases with no gene match: 3. Germline CDR1 is LNHNV and CDR2 is YYDKDF (reference sequence). CDR3 length: 14 residues. CDR3 region: CATSRGGGGQPQHF. The CDR3 bases are TGTGCCACCAGCAGAGGAGGGGGCGGTCAGCCCCAGCATTTT.

The chain uses TRBV18 and TRBJ2-5; 7 nucleotides line up with TRBD1. CDR1 is KGHSH, CDR2 LQKENI, per germline. J lost 3 bases, V lost 0 bases, and 4 bases had no gene match. This CDR3 has 15 residues. The CDR3 spells CASSPPDRLEETQYF. The CDR3 region has the DNA TGTGCCAGCTCACCACCGGACAGGTTAGAAGAGACCCAGTACTTC.

This rearrangement joins TRBV28 to TRBJ1-2; D uncertain. The CDR3 sequence is 14 residues long. Per germline, CDR1 MDHEN and CDR2 SYDVKM. The germline V and J ends were trimmed by 4 bases and 4 bases, with 13 bases remaining between them. CDR3 DNA sequence: TGTGCCAGCAGTTCCCCTAGTATCTCCTATGGCTACACCTTC. Translating gives CASSSPSISYGYTF.

This chain connects TRBV3-1 (or the pseudogene TRBV3-2) to TRBJ2-7; 8 nucleotides line up with TRBD2. With V trimmed by 5 bases and J by 6 bases, 6 bases remained unmatched. There are 13 residues in the CDR3. Germline V gene lookup returns CDR1 LGHDT and CDR2 YNNKEL (reference sequence). The CDR3 DNA reads TGTGCCAGCAGCTTTGGCGGGGGGCGCGAGCAGTACTTC. As protein: CASSFGGGREQYF.

This sequence joins TRBV10-3 and TRBJ2-2, with 9 positions matching TRBD2. The J segment lost 0 bases and the V segment lost 4 bases, leaving 0 bases of the junction unmatched. CDR3 length: 15 amino acids. CDR1 is ENHRY, CDR2 SYGVKD, per germline. CDR3 protein: CAISGLAANTGELFF. In DNA, the CDR3 is TGTGCCATCAGTGGACTAGCGGCGAACACCGGGGAGCTGTTTTTT.

The V gene is TRBV13, the J gene TRBJ2-2, with D possibly being TRBD2 (7 bases). This CDR3 is built from 16 residues. Germline loops: CDR1 PRHDT, CDR2 FYEKMQ (reference sequence). Trimming removed 2 bases at V and 6 bases at J, with 16 bases between. In nucleotides, the CDR3 is TGTGCCAGCAGCTTAATGGGCGGGGGCGGACCCGGGGAGCTGTTTTTT. Protein sequence: CASSLMGGGGPGELFF.

Only one count was recorded for this clone. The chain employs TRBV19 and TRBJ1-1, with TRBD1 matching 8 bases. V was pared by 5 bases and J by 11 bases, with 10 bases of the junction left unmatched. Germline V gene data show CDR1 as LNHDA and CDR2 as SQIVND (reference sequence). The CDR3 runs 13 residues. DNA of the CDR3: TGTGCCAGTAGTCCGGGACAGGCCCTAGGGGCTTTCTTT. It yields the protein CASSPGQALGAFF. The full variable domain, in which reference TRBV19 and TRBJ1-1 provide the parts outside the CDR3, is DGGITQSPKYLFRKEGQNVTLSCEQNLNHDAMYWYRQDPGQGLRLIYYSQIVNDFQKGDIAEGYSVSREKKESFPLTVTSAQKNPTAFYLCASSPGQALGAFFGQGTRLTVV.

This rearrangement joins TRBV6-1 to TRBJ1-1; weak D call: TRBD1 (5 bases). This CDR3 spans 16 amino acids. V was shortened by 0 bases and J by 4 bases, with 15 bases between the two germline ends. Germline values: CDR1 MNHNS, CDR2 SASEGT. Written as DNA, the CDR3 is TGTGCCAGCAGTGAAGCGGAGGGGTACCACTCCACTGAAGCTTTCTTT. It yields the protein CASSEAEGYHSTEAFF.

J is TRBJ2-7 and V is TRBV4-1, with D perhaps TRBD1 (6 bases). The germline CDR1 and CDR2 sequences are MGHRA and YSYEKL. Trimming pared 4 bases from V and 3 bases from J, leaving 16 bases between. This CDR3 is 15 amino acids long. CDR3 region: CASSRDRDIRYEQYF. DNA of the CDR3: TGCGCCAGCAGCCGAGACCGGGACATCCGCTACGAGCAGTACTTC.

J is TRBJ2-1 and V is TRBV30; D remains unclear. V lost 1 base and J lost 8, with 12 bases in between. This CDR3 is built from 13 residues. CDR1 is GTSNPN, CDR2 SVGIG, per germline (reference sequence). CDR3 amino acids: CAWSGGLWDEQFF. In nucleotides, the CDR3 is TGTGCCTGGAGTGGCGGCCTTTGGGATGAGCAGTTCTTC.

This chain connects TRBV5-6 to TRBJ2-7, with 12 bases lining up with TRBD1. Germline V gives CDR1 SGHDT, CDR2 YYEEEE. After removal of 3 bases from V and 3 bases from J, the junction contained 7 bases not matched to a gene. The CDR3 runs to 16 residues. CDR3 sequence reads: CASSSSGQGADYEQYF. Written as DNA, the CDR3 is TGTGCCAGCAGCTCTTCGGGACAGGGGGCCGACTACGAGCAGTACTTC.

The V call is TRBV5-6, the J call TRBJ1-6; D is unclear. Trimming cost V 5 bases and J 4 bases, with 10 bases left between them. Germline CDR1 SGHDT, CDR2 YYEEEE. This CDR3 contains 14 residues. CDR3 in amino acids: CASRLGGYNSPLHF. For the CDR3, the DNA is TGTGCCAGCAGACTAGGAGGGTATAATTCACCCCTCCACTTT.